One T cell receptor (beta chain) is described in this entry. CDR1 and CDR2 (germline): SNHLY, FYNNEI. CDR3 length: 15 amino acids. J was trimmed by 2 bases and V by 6 bases; bases with no gene match: 3. This entry is derived from a study of blood T cell repertoires in COVID-19. Study at large: PBMCs, B-cell-depleted T cells, or T cells were the source of the cDNA or gDNA that made up the material.

Profiled with immunoSEQ multiplex PCR; TCRdb holds only in-frame clones, not every one. There are around 150,000 clones in the sample; about 80% occur only once, and about a fifth lies in the top ten. The sample taken for sequencing was peripheral blood. This TCR derives from a woman older than 75 with acute or convalescent COVID-19. The genes are TRBV2 and TRBJ1-6, with 8 bases that match TRBD1. The CDR3 DNA reads as TGTGCCAGCAGGACAGGGGAGGCCTATAATTCACCCCTCCACTTT. It is translated as CASRTGEAYNSPLHF.